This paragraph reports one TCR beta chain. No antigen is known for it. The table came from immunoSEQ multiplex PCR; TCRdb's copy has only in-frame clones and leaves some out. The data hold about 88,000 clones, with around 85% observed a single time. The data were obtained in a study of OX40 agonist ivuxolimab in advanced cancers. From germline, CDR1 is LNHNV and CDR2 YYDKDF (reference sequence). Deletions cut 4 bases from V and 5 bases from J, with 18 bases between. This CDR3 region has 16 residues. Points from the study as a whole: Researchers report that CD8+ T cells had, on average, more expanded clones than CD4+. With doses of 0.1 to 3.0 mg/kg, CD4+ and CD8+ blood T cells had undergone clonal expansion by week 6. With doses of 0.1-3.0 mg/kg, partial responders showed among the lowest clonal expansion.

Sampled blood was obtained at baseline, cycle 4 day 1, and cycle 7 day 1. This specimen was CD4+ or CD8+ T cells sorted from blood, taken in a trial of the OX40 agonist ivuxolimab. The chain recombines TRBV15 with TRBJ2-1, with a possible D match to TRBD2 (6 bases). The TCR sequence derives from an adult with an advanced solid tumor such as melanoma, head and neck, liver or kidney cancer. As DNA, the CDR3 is TGTGCCACCAGCAACTCCTATCTAGGCGGGAACAATGAGCAGTTCTTC. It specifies CATSNSYLGGNNEQFF.